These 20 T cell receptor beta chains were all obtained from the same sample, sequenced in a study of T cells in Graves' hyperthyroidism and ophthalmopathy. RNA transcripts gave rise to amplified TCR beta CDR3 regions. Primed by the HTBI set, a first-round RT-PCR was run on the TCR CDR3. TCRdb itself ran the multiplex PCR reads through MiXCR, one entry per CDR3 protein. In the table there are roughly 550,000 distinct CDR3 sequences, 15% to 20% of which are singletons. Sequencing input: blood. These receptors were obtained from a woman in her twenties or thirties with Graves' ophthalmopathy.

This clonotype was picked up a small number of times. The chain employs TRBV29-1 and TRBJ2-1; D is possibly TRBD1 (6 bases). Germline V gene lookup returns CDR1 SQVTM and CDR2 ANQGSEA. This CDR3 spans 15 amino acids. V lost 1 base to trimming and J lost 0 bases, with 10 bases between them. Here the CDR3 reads CSVEGGQISYNEQFF. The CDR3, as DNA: TGCAGCGTTGAAGGAGGACAGATCTCCTACAATGAGCAGTTCTTC.

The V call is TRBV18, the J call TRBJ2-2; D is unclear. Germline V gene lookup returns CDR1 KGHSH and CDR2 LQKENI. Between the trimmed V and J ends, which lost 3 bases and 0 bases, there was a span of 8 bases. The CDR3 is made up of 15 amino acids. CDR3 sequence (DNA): TGTGCCAGCTCACCCCTTGATCCGAACACCGGGGAGCTGTTTTTT. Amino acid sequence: CASSPLDPNTGELFF.

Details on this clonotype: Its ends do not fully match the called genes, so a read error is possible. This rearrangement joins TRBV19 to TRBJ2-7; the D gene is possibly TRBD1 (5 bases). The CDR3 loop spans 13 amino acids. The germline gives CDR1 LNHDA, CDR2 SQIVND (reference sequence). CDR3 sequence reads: CASSTDRIYEQCF. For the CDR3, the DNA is TGTGCCAGTAGTACCGACAGAATCTACGAGCAGTGCTTC.

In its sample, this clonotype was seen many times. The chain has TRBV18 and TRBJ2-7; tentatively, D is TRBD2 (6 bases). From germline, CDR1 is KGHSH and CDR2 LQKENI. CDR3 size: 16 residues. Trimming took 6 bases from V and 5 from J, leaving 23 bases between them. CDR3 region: CASSQSPGEGRDEQYF. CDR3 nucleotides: TGTGCCAGCTCCCAAAGCCCGGGGGAAGGACGGGACGAGCAGTACTTC.

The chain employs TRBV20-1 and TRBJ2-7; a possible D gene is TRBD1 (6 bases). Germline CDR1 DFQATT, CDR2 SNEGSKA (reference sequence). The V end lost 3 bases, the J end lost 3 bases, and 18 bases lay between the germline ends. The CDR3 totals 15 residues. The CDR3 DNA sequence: TGCAGTGCTAGGCACCCCGGACAGCCTTACTACGAGCAGTACTTC. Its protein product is CSARHPGQPYYEQYF.

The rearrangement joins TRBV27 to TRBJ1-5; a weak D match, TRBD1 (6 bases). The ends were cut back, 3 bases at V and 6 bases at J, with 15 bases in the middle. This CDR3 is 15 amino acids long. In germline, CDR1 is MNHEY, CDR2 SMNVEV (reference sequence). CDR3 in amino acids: CASSFRGGGGQPQHF. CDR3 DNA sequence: TGTGCCAGCAGTTTTAGGGGGGGGGGCGGTCAGCCCCAGCATTTT.

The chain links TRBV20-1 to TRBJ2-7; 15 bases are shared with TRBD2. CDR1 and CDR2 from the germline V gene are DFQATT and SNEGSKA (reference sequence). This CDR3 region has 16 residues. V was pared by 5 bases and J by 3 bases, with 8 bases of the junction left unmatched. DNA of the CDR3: TGCAGTGCTCGGGGACTAGCGGGGGGAGAGTTCTACGAGCAGTACTTC. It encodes CSARGLAGGEFYEQYF.

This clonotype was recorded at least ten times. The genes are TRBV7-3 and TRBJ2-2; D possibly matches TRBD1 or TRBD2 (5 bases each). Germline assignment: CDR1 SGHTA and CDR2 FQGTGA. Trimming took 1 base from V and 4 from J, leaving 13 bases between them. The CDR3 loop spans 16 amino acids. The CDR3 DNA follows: TGTGCCAGCAGCTTAAGGGACCCTCCGGGCACCGGGGAGCTGTTTTTT. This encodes CASSLRDPPGTGELFF.

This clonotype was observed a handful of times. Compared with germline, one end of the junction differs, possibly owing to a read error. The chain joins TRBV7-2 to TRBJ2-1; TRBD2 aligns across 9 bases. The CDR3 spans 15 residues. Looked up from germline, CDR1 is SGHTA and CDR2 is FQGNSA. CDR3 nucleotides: TGTGCCAGCAGCGTAGCGGGAGAAGTTTTATATGAGCAGTTCTTC. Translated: CASSVAGEVLYEQFF.

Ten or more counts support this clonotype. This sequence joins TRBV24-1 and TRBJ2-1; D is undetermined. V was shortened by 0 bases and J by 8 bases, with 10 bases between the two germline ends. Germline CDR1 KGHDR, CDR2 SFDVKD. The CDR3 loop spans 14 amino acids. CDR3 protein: CATSDLSAVHEQFF. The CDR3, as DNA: TGTGCCACCAGTGATTTGAGCGCGGTCCATGAGCAGTTCTTC.

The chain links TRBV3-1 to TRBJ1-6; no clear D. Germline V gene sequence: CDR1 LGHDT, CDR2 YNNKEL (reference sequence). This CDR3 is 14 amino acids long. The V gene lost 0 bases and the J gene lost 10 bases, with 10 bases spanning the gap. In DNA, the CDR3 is TGTGCCAGCAGCCAAGATAGGGCCAAATCACCCCTCCACTTT. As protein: CASSQDRAKSPLHF.

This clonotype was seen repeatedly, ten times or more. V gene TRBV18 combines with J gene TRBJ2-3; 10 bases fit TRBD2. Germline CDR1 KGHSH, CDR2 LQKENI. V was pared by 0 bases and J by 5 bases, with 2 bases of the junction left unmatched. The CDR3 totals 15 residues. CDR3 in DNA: TGTGCCAGCTCACCACCGTTAGCGGGAGGAGATACGCAGTATTTT. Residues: CASSPPLAGGDTQYF.

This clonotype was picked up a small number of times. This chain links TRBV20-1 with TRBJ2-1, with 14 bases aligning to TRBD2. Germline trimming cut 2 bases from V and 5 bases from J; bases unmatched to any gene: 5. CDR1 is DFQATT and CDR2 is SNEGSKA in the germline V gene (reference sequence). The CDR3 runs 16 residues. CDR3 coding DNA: TGCAGTGCTAGATCTGGGACTAGCGGGAGAGACAATGAGCAGTTCTTC. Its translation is CSARSGTSGRDNEQFF.

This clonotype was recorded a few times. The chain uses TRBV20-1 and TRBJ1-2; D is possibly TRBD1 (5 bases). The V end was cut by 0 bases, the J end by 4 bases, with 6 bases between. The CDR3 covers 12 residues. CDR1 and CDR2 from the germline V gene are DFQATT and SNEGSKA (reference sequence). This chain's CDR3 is CSAREDSYGYTF. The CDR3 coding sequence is TGCAGTGCTAGAGAAGACAGCTATGGCTACACCTTC.

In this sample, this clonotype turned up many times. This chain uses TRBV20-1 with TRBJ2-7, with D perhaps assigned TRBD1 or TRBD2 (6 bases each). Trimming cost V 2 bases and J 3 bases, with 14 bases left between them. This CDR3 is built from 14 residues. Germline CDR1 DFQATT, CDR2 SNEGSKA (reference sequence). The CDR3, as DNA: TGCAGTGCTAGAAACAGGGAGGAGTTCTACGAGCAGTACTTC. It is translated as CSARNREEFYEQYF.

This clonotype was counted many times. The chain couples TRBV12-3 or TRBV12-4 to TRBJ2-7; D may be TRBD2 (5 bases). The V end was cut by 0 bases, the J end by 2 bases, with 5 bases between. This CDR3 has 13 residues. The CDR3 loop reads CASSLARAYEQYF. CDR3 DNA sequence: TGTGCCAGCAGTTTAGCGAGGGCCTACGAGCAGTACTTC.

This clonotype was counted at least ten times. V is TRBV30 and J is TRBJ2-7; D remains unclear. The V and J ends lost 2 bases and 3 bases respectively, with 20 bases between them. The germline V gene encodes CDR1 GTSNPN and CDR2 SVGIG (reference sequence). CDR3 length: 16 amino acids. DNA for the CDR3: TGTGCCTGGAGTCCCCCTGGGGTGCAGAAGCTCTACGAGCAGTACTTC. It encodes CAWSPPGVQKLYEQYF.

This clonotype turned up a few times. The CDR3 is CASRVAGDTDTQYF. In nucleotides, the CDR3 is TGCGCCAGCCGGGTAGCGGGAGACACAGATACGCAGTATTTT. The chain links TRBV5-1 to TRBJ2-3; TRBD2 matches at 9 bases. Per germline, CDR1 SGHRS and CDR2 YFSETQ. V was clipped by 7 bases and J by 2 bases; unmatched bases: 5. The CDR3 extends over 14 amino acids.

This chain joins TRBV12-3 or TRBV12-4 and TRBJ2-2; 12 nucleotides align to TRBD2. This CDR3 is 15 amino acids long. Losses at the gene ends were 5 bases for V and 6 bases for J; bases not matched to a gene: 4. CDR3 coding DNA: TGTGCCAGCAGTCCACTAGCGGGAGGCGCCGGGGAGCTGTTTTTT. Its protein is CASSPLAGGAGELFF.

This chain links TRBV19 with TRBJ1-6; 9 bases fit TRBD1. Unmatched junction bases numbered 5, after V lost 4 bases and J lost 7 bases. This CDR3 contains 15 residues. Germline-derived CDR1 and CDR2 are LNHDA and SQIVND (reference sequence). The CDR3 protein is CASSTGQGPNSPLHF. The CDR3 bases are TGTGCCAGTAGTACGGGACAGGGACCGAATTCACCCCTCCACTTT.